This T cell receptor (beta chain) is drawn from a study of T cell responses to AZD1222 COVID-19 vaccine. Overall study findings and caveats: Repertoires were obtained only post-peak T cell response.

Here immunoSEQ multiplex PCR was the method, and the copy in TCRdb shows in-frame clones only, minus some. There are 120,000 or so clones in the sample; 84% occur only once, and 27% lies in the top ten. Looked up from germline, CDR1 is PRHDT and CDR2 is FYEKMQ (reference sequence). Trimming took 4 bases from V and 5 from J, leaving 12 bases between them. This CDR3 region has 13 residues. A word on this clone: Its antigen remains unidentified.

The sample here was peripheral blood, taken 28 days after the second AZD1222 dose. This receptor was identified in an adult who received the AZD1222 COVID-19 vaccine. The rearrangement joins TRBV13 to TRBJ2-7; D might be TRBD1 (6 bases). This CDR3 is CASSSTGQDEQYF. DNA of the CDR3: TGTGCCAGCAGCTCGACAGGTCAGGACGAGCAGTACTTC.